The rows below give T cell receptor beta chains drawn from one sample of a study of type 1 and type 2 diabetes patients. TCRdb reprocessed the multiplex PCR reads via MiXCR and lists one record per CDR3 protein. This table has 250,000 to 300,000 distinct CDR3 sequences, 45% to 60% appearing once. The sequencing input was peripheral blood mononuclear cells (PBMCs). The receptors were sampled from a young man with type 2 diabetes. Both conserved end residues are part of each CDR3. The order of the fields is D gene, J gene, clone size, V gene, CDR3 protein, CDR3 DNA. A D gene is named only where the DNA matches it firmly. Expanded clones are given a class, and other clones once, few, many or no size at all.

D: .; J: TRBJ2-5; size: .; V: TRBV12-3/TRBV12-4; CDR3: CASSPSRSYQETQYF; DNA: TGTGCCAGCAGTCCTAGCAGGTCCTACCAAGAGACCCAGTACTTC
D: TRBD1; J: TRBJ2-7; size: .; V: TRBV19; CDR3: CTSSEGQSYEQYF; DNA: TGTACCAGCAGTGAGGGACAGAGCTACGAGCAGTACTTC
D: TRBD1; J: TRBJ1-2; size: .; V: TRBV27; CDR3: CATSGGSYGYTF; DNA: TGTGCCACCTCAGGGGGGAGCTATGGCTACACCTTC
D: .; J: TRBJ1-5; size: .; V: TRBV7-2; CDR3: CASSLALGGGNQPQHF; DNA: TGTGCCAGCAGCTTAGCGTTGGGAGGTGGCAATCAGCCCCAGCATTTT
D: TRBD1; J: TRBJ1-2; size: .; V: TRBV2; CDR3: CASSQDPSGGYGYTF; DNA: TGTGCCAGCAGCCAAGATCCTTCAGGGGGGTATGGCTACACCTTC
D: .; J: TRBJ1-2; size: .; V: TRBV6-6; CDR3: CASKKAPADPYGYTF; DNA: TGTGCCAGCAAAAAGGCCCCAGCCGATCCTTATGGCTACACCTTC
D: .; J: TRBJ1-5; size: .; V: TRBV2; CDR3: CASSPGTINQPQHF; DNA: TGTGCCAGCAGCCCCGGGACCATCAATCAGCCCCAGCATTTT
D: .; J: TRBJ2-5; size: many; V: TRBV25-1; CDR3: CASSVLWGGETQYF; DNA: TGTGCCAGCAGTGTCCTCTGGGGAGGAGAGACCCAGTACTTC
D: .; J: TRBJ2-7; size: few; V: TRBV27; CDR3: CASKRTGYYEQYF; DNA: TGTGCCAGCAAGCGAACAGGATACTACGAGCAGTACTTC
D: TRBD1; J: TRBJ1-1; size: .; V: TRBV5-1; CDR3: CASSPIGQAIVMNTEAFF; DNA: TGCGCCAGCAGCCCCATCGGACAGGCGATTGTAATGAACACTGAAGCTTTCTTT
D: TRBD2; J: TRBJ2-1; size: .; V: TRBV7-2; CDR3: CASSLTGGLVNEQFF; DNA: TGTGCCAGCAGCTTGACGGGGGGGCTTGTAAATGAGCAGTTCTTC
D: .; J: TRBJ2-5; size: .; V: TRBV20-1; CDR3: CTIERETQYF; DNA: TGCACCATCGAAAGGGAGACCCAGTACTTC
D: .; J: TRBJ1-2; size: once; V: TRBV5-1; CDR3: CASRFSDSVYGYTF; DNA: TGCGCCAGCAGGTTTTCGGACAGCGTCTATGGCTACACCTTC
D: .; J: TRBJ1-1; size: .; V: TRBV6-5; CDR3: CASSYLTGSANTEAFF; DNA: TGTGCCAGCAGTTACTTAACAGGGAGTGCGAACACTGAAGCTTTCTTT
D: .; J: TRBJ1-2; size: .; V: TRBV30; CDR3: CAWNRGVADGYTF; DNA: TGTGCCTGGAATAGGGGGGTTGCGGATGGCTACACCTTC
D: .; J: TRBJ1-1; size: few; V: TRBV18; CDR3: CASSPGGTNTEAFF; DNA: TGTGCCAGCTCACCTGGGGGCACGAACACTGAAGCTTTCTTT
D: TRBD2; J: TRBJ2-1; size: few; V: TRBV12-3/TRBV12-4; CDR3: CASSLAGGYRGEQFF; DNA: TGTGCCAGCAGTTTAGCGGGGGGGTACAGAGGTGAGCAGTTCTTC
D: TRBD1; J: TRBJ1-2; size: few; V: TRBV7-8; CDR3: CASSSDRDYGYTF; DNA: TGTGCCAGCAGCTCCGACAGGGACTATGGCTACACCTTC
D: TRBD2; J: TRBJ2-1; size: .; V: TRBV18; CDR3: CASSPLTSGSGGNEQFF; DNA: TGTGCCAGCTCACCACTAACTAGCGGGAGCGGGGGCAATGAGCAGTTCTTC
D: TRBD1; J: TRBJ1-4; size: .; V: TRBV6-2/TRBV6-3; CDR3: CASSWDRGPGKLFF; DNA: TGTGCCAGCAGTTGGGACAGGGGGCCTGGGAAACTGTTTTTT
D: .; J: TRBJ2-7; size: .; V: TRBV4-1; CDR3: CASSQDARAGMREQYF; DNA: TGCGCCAGCAGCCAAGACGCAAGGGCAGGGATGCGTGAGCAGTACTTC
D: .; J: TRBJ2-2; size: .; V: TRBV6-1; CDR3: CASNRLQTNTGELFF; DNA: TGTGCCAGCAACCGACTCCAAACGAACACCGGGGAGCTGTTTTTT
D: TRBD1; J: TRBJ2-7; size: .; V: TRBV5-1; CDR3: CASSPDRDLGEQYF; DNA: TGCGCCAGCAGCCCGGACAGGGACCTAGGGGAGCAGTACTTC
D: .; J: TRBJ1-2; size: .; V: TRBV12-3/TRBV12-4; CDR3: CANTGSARSNYGYTF; DNA: TGTGCCAACACCGGAAGTGCTCGATCTAACTATGGCTACACCTTC
D: TRBD2; J: TRBJ2-1; size: .; V: TRBV6-6; CDR3: CACSHEGLAGGRGYNEQFF; DNA: TGTGCCTGCAGTCACGAGGGACTAGCGGGAGGTCGCGGCTACAATGAGCAGTTCTTC
D: TRBD1; J: TRBJ1-5; size: few; V: TRBV12-3/TRBV12-4; CDR3: CASSKPTGPPSQPQHF; DNA: TGTGCCAGCAGCAAGCCGACAGGGCCCCCTTCTCAGCCCCAGCATTTT
D: TRBD1; J: TRBJ1-4; size: few; V: TRBV6-6; CDR3: CASSYEYNRGGEKLFF; DNA: TGTGCCAGCAGTTACGAGTATAACAGGGGAGGTGAAAAACTGTTTTTT
D: .; J: TRBJ1-2; size: few; V: TRBV7-2; CDR3: CASSPYRERHYGYTF; DNA: TGTGCCAGCAGCCCCTACAGGGAGCGTCACTATGGCTACACCTTC
D: .; J: TRBJ2-7; size: .; V: TRBV25-1; CDR3: CASSETGRRLYEQYF; DNA: TGTGCCAGCAGTGAAACGGGACGGAGACTCTACGAGCAGTACTTC
D: .; J: TRBJ1-1; size: .; V: TRBV6-5; CDR3: CASSSPEHRIGAFF; DNA: TGTGCCAGCAGTTCACCAGAACATAGGATCGGAGCTTTCTTT
D: TRBD2; J: TRBJ2-1; size: .; V: TRBV9; CDR3: CASSDSGSGYNEQFF; DNA: TGTGCCAGCAGTGATAGCGGGAGTGGTTACAATGAGCAGTTCTTC
D: .; J: TRBJ1-2; size: .; V: TRBV20-1; CDR3: CSATRRETGYGYTF; DNA: TGCAGTGCTACCCGGAGGGAAACAGGGTATGGCTACACCTTC
D: .; J: TRBJ1-1; size: few; V: TRBV28; CDR3: CASTLVGGTEAFF; DNA: TGTGCCAGCACCCTCGTCGGGGGTACTGAAGCTTTCTTT
D: .; J: TRBJ2-1; size: .; V: TRBV12-3/TRBV12-4; CDR3: CASSFSLSSYNEQFF; DNA: TGTGCCAGCAGTTTTAGCCTTAGCTCCTACAATGAGCAGTTCTTC
D: TRBD1; J: TRBJ2-7; size: .; V: TRBV2; CDR3: CAISRPGQSYEQYF; DNA: TGTGCCATCAGTCGACCGGGACAGAGCTACGAGCAGTACTTC
D: TRBD1; J: TRBJ1-5; size: .; V: TRBV13; CDR3: CASSRGRNQPQHF; DNA: TGTGCCAGCAGCAGGGGGCGGAATCAGCCCCAGCATTTT
D: .; J: TRBJ1-1; size: .; V: TRBV28; CDR3: CASSFAGRNTEAFF; DNA: TGTGCCAGCAGTTTTGCGGGGAGGAACACTGAAGCTTTCTTT
D: .; J: TRBJ2-1; size: .; V: TRBV20-1; CDR3: CSAAGRLVVTVFSNEQFF; DNA: TGCAGTGCCGCGGGTAGACTAGTCGTTACCGTCTTTAGCAATGAGCAGTTCTTC
D: TRBD2; J: TRBJ2-7; size: .; V: TRBV28; CDR3: CASSSPTSGSTYEQYF; DNA: TGTGCCAGCAGTTCACCGACTAGCGGGTCAACCTACGAGCAGTACTTC
D: TRBD2; J: TRBJ2-2; size: .; V: TRBV20-1; CDR3: CSALPSGRANTGELFF; DNA: TGCAGTGCCCTACCTAGCGGGAGAGCGAACACCGGGGAGCTGTTTTTT
D: TRBD1; J: TRBJ1-1; size: .; V: TRBV13; CDR3: CASRLRTGTNTEAFF; DNA: TGTGCCAGCAGACTTCGGACAGGCACGAACACTGAAGCTTTCTTT
D: .; J: TRBJ2-5; size: .; V: TRBV14; CDR3: CASSQVNQETQYF; DNA: TGTGCCAGCAGCCAAGTGAATCAAGAGACCCAGTACTTC
D: TRBD2; J: TRBJ2-7; size: .; V: TRBV7-3; CDR3: CASSFGLALSYEQYF; DNA: TGTGCCAGCAGCTTTGGACTAGCGCTCTCCTACGAGCAGTACTTC
D: TRBD2; J: TRBJ2-5; size: few; V: TRBV13; CDR3: CASSPGTSGQETQYF; DNA: TGTGCCAGCAGCCCGGGGACTAGCGGGCAAGAGACCCAGTACTTC
D: .; J: TRBJ2-1; size: .; V: TRBV7-1; CDR3: CASSSALTRPKGNEQFF; DNA: TGTGCCAGCAGCTCGGCTCTGACTCGACCGAAAGGCAATGAGCAGTTCTTC
D: .; J: TRBJ2-5; size: .; V: TRBV9; CDR3: CASSVALGGVQETQYF; DNA: TGTGCCAGCAGCGTAGCCCTTGGCGGAGTCCAAGAGACCCAGTACTTC
D: .; J: TRBJ1-1; size: once; V: TRBV12-3/TRBV12-4; CDR3: CARQAATEAFF; DNA: TGTGCCCGACAGGCCGCAACTGAAGCTTTCTTT
D: .; J: TRBJ1-1; size: few; V: TRBV7-9; CDR3: CASSLVANTEAFF; DNA: TGTGCCAGCAGCTTAGTTGCGAACACTGAAGCTTTCTTT
D: .; J: TRBJ2-2; size: .; V: TRBV4-1; CDR3: CASSQDTGELFF; DNA: TGCGCCAGCAGCCAAGATACCGGGGAGCTGTTTTTT
D: TRBD1; J: TRBJ1-4; size: .; V: TRBV10-3; CDR3: CAISKTGGVDEKLFF; DNA: TGTGCCATCAGTAAAACAGGGGGGGTTGATGAAAAACTGTTTTTT
D: TRBD1; J: TRBJ1-2; size: .; V: TRBV9; CDR3: CASSVGEQGDGYTF; DNA: TGTGCCAGCAGCGTAGGGGAACAGGGGGATGGCTACACCTTC
D: .; J: TRBJ1-6; size: .; V: TRBV9; CDR3: CASSARSGVSSPLHF; DNA: TGTGCCAGCAGCGCCCGCAGCGGGGTGAGTTCACCCCTCCACTTT
D: .; J: TRBJ2-5; size: .; V: TRBV4-1; CDR3: CASSLFGRGEETQYF; DNA: TGCGCCAGCAGCCTCTTCGGCAGGGGAGAAGAGACCCAGTACTTC